The next 18 T cell receptor beta chains were all read from a single sample in a study of blood T cell repertoires in COVID-19. The method was immunoSEQ multiplex PCR; TCRdb's version includes in-frame clones alone and lacks a portion of them. The sample yields around 120,000 clones, around four fifths seen once. Input material: peripheral blood. These receptors were taken from a young man with acute or convalescent COVID-19.

The rearrangement uses TRBV7-2 and TRBJ1-2, with TRBD1 identical over 8 bases. J was trimmed by 7 bases and V by 1 base; bases with no gene match: 8. CDR3 length: 15 residues. Germline V gene sequence: CDR1 SGHTA, CDR2 FQGNSA. The CDR3 protein is CASSLGPDRGIGYTF. The CDR3 DNA follows: TGTGCCAGCAGCTTAGGCCCCGACAGGGGTATTGGCTACACCTTC.

The chain is built from TRBV19 and TRBJ2-2; the D gene is possibly TRBD2 (6 bases). The germline V and J ends were trimmed by 1 base and 0 bases, with 6 bases remaining between them. The CDR3 runs 15 residues. Germline V gives CDR1 LNHDA, CDR2 SQIVND (reference sequence). Written as DNA, the CDR3 is TGTGCCAGTAGTATAGTAGCGGCGAACACCGGGGAGCTGTTTTTT. This sequence encodes CASSIVAANTGELFF.

V usage is TRBV7-3 and J usage is TRBJ2-2, with D possibly being TRBD1 (6 bases). Germline V gene sequence: CDR1 SGHTA, CDR2 FQGTGA. The V gene lost 3 bases and the J gene lost 4 bases, with 12 bases spanning the gap. This CDR3 is built from 15 residues. The CDR3 loop is CASSFQGRGTGELFF. The CDR3 DNA sequence: TGTGCCAGCAGCTTCCAGGGGCGCGGCACCGGGGAGCTGTTTTTT.

This chain links TRBV6-5 with TRBJ2-4, with TRBD1 as a possible D gene (6 bases). Per germline, CDR1 MNHEY and CDR2 SVGAGI. The CDR3 is 13 amino acids. Trimming took 2 bases from V and 4 from J, leaving 6 bases between them. The DNA for the CDR3 is TGTGCCAGCAGTTACGACAGGAAAAACATTCAGTACTTC. Protein product: CASSYDRKNIQYF.

The V call is TRBV19, the J call TRBJ2-7; 8 bases fit TRBD2. Germline CDR1 reads LNHDA; CDR2 reads SQIVND (reference sequence). This CDR3 is built from 16 residues. V trimming: 5 bases; J trimming: 6 bases; junction bases outside the gene matches: 15. This chain's CDR3 is CASSPMTSAFLLEQYF. DNA of the CDR3: TGTGCCAGTAGTCCGATGACTAGCGCGTTCCTCCTCGAGCAGTACTTC.

The chain employs TRBV2 and TRBJ2-5, with 7 bases that match TRBD1. Losses at the gene ends were 3 bases for V and 0 bases for J; bases not matched to a gene: 13. Germline V gene lookup returns CDR1 SNHLY and CDR2 FYNNEI. The CDR3 is made up of 18 amino acids. The CDR3 reads CASSEGWQGELNQETQYF. In DNA, the CDR3 is TGTGCCAGCAGTGAGGGGTGGCAGGGGGAGCTAAACCAAGAGACCCAGTACTTC.

As to this clone: The same CDR3 also results from other DNA sequences found in this sample. The V and J genes are TRBV20-1 and TRBJ1-2, with 7 bases fitting TRBD1. The V and J ends lost 4 bases and 4 bases, in that order; junction bases with no gene match: 0. CDR3 length equals 11 residues. CDR1 DFQATT and CDR2 SNEGSKA come from the germline V gene (reference sequence). The CDR3 protein is CSATGGYGYTF. DNA for the CDR3: TGCAGTGCTACAGGGGGCTATGGCTACACCTTC.

This clone has a handful of counts. This chain uses TRBV5-5 with TRBJ2-7, with 12 bases aligning to TRBD1. V gave up 1 base and J gave up 3 bases; unmatched junction bases: 11. The CDR3 sequence is 18 residues long. The V gene's germline CDR1 is SGHKS and CDR2 YYEKEE (reference sequence). The CDR3 spells CASSLSLGQGAPIYEQYV. The DNA for the CDR3 is TGTGCCAGCAGCTTGTCCTTGGGACAGGGGGCCCCTATCTACGAGCAGTACGTC.

This chain joins TRBV25-1 and TRBJ1-1, with a weak D call TRBD1 (6 bases). This CDR3 region has 14 residues. The germline V gene has CDR1 MGHDK and CDR2 SYGVNS. Trimming shortened V by 4 bases and J by 10 bases, and 19 bases separated the two germline ends. This CDR3 reads CASSGLGAGFGAFF. CDR3 nucleotides: TGTGCCAGCAGTGGTTTGGGGGCAGGTTTCGGAGCTTTCTTT.

V and J are TRBV7-6 and TRBJ1-3; 7 bases match TRBD1. V lost 3 bases to trimming and J lost 4 bases; unmatched junction nucleotides: 6. There are 15 residues in the CDR3. Germline CDR1 and CDR2: SGHVS and FNYEAQ. The CDR3 DNA reads TGTGCCAGCAGCTTCCGAACAGGGGACGGAAACACCATATATTTT. Its protein product is CASSFRTGDGNTIYF.

The V gene is TRBV2, the J gene TRBJ2-6; 7 bases align to TRBD2. The CDR3 runs to 15 residues. Germline CDR1 SNHLY, CDR2 FYNNEI. V lost 6 bases, J lost 4 bases, and 6 bases stayed unmatched. The CDR3 protein is CASRESGAGANVLTF. DNA for the CDR3: TGTGCCAGCAGAGAGAGCGGGGCGGGGGCCAACGTCCTGACTTTC. Using reference TRBV2 and TRBJ2-6 for the parts outside the CDR3, the full variable domain is EPEVTQTPSHQVTQMGQEVILRCVPISNHLYFYWYRQILGQKVEFLVSFYNNEISEKSEIFDDQFSVERPDGSNFTLKIRSTKLEDSAMYFCASRESGAGANVLTFGAGSRLTVL.

The J gene is TRBJ2-1, the V gene TRBV5-4, with 8 bases that match TRBD1. Germline V CDR1 and CDR2: SGHNT, YYREEE (reference sequence). This CDR3 comprises 19 residues. Unmatched junction bases numbered 20, after V lost 1 base and J lost 8 bases. The CDR3 reads CASSLSGSWQTGDWDEQFF. CDR3 in DNA: TGTGCCAGCAGCTTGTCGGGTTCTTGGCAGACAGGGGATTGGGATGAGCAGTTCTTC.

A single count supports this clone. The V and J genes are TRBV5-5 and TRBJ1-4; weak D call: TRBD1 (5 bases). Trimming removed 1 base at V and 4 bases at J, with 14 bases between. The CDR3 is 16 residues long. From germline, CDR1 is SGHKS and CDR2 YYEKEE (reference sequence). The CDR3 reads CASSLRWRGYNEKLFF. Here the CDR3 DNA reads TGTGCCAGCAGCTTGCGGTGGCGGGGCTATAATGAAAAACTGTTTTTT.

The rearrangement uses TRBV5-1 and TRBJ1-5; D is undetermined. The CDR3 length is 14 residues. From germline, CDR1 is SGHRS and CDR2 YFSETQ. V lost 0 bases and J 3 bases, leaving 7 bases between the germline ends. The DNA of the CDR3 is TGCGCCAGCAGCTTGGGACTCAACAATCAGCCCCAGCATTTT. This encodes CASSLGLNNQPQHF.

This chain links TRBV28 with TRBJ2-5; D is perhaps TRBD2 (6 bases). The V gene lost 5 bases and the J gene lost 2 bases, with 15 bases spanning the gap. CDR3 size: 15 residues. CDR1 is MDHEN, CDR2 SYDVKM, per germline. The CDR3 DNA reads as TGTGCCAGCAGTCCTCGACTAGTTCGGCAAGAGACCCAGTACTTC. This encodes CASSPRLVRQETQYF.

The rearrangement joins TRBV6-6 to TRBJ1-6; D may be TRBD1 (5 bases). V was shortened by 7 bases and J by 6 bases, with 16 bases between the two germline ends. The germline V gene has CDR1 MNHNY and CDR2 SVGAGI (reference sequence). The CDR3 has 15 residues. CDR3 in amino acids: CASTLPRASNSPLHF. The CDR3 nucleotides are TGTGCCAGCACCTTACCCAGGGCGAGTAATTCACCCCTCCACTTT.

This clone has only one observation. This chain uses TRBV10-3 with TRBJ2-5, with TRBD1 as a possible D gene (5 bases). The CDR3 contains 14 residues. Germline lookup yields CDR1 ENHRY and CDR2 SYGVKD. V dropped 5 bases and J dropped 2 bases, with 12 bases sitting between them. The CDR3 nucleotides are TGTGCCATCAGTCGAAGGGGCGTTCAAGAGACCCAGTACTTC. Translation: CAISRRGVQETQYF.

The J gene is TRBJ2-2, the V gene TRBV5-8, with D uncertain. Trimming took 4 bases from V and 2 from J, leaving 6 bases between them. CDR3 size: 13 residues. CDR1 and CDR2 from the germline V gene are SGHTS and YDEGEE. The DNA for the CDR3 is TGTGCCAGCAGCACAAGAAACACCGGGGAGCTGTTTTTT. It translates to CASSTRNTGELFF.